One sample yielded the 14 T cell receptor beta chains listed below, sequenced in a study of human T cells and chemical hapten exposure. Time point indicated: patch test 1, 2 weeks after DPC sensitization. Treatment defined: therapeutic diphenylcyclopropenone sensitization with weekly scalp DPC. TCRdb re-derived calls from the RACE reads in MiXCR, one entry per CDR3 protein. The sample yields 300,000 to 450,000 distinct CDR3 sequences, roughly 4.8% seen once. This sample comprised whole blood, obtained in connection with sensitization to the hapten diphenylcyclopropenone (DPC). The receptors derive from a woman in her forties or fifties with alopecia areata. Some clones in this sample may be carry-over from other donors' samples.

This clonotype appeared many times. V gene TRBV6-1 combines with J gene TRBJ1-1, with D possibly matching TRBD1 (6 bases). Trimming removed 5 bases from V and 1 base from J, with 20 bases in between. The length of the CDR3 is 17 residues. The germline V gene encodes CDR1 MNHNS and CDR2 SASEGT. CDR3 loop: CASSQYPPGHANTEAFF. The CDR3, as DNA: TGTGCCAGCAGTCAATATCCTCCGGGACACGCGAACACTGAAGCTTTCTTT.

Ten or more counts support this clonotype. The chain uses TRBV18 and TRBJ1-2; tentative D call: TRBD1 (6 bases). The CDR3 spans 14 residues. Germline assignment: CDR1 KGHSH and CDR2 LQKENI. The germline V and J ends were trimmed by 0 bases and 2 bases, with 7 bases remaining between them. Here the CDR3 DNA reads TGTGCCAGCTCACCACCTGGACAGAACTATGGCTACACCTTC. Its translation is CASSPPGQNYGYTF.

This clonotype has a handful of counts. The CDR3 DNA reads as TGTGCCAGCAGCCAAGGTGTCTCAGGAGGAGGTGAAAAACTGTTTTTT. It is translated as CASSQGVSGGGEKLFF. This chain connects TRBV3-1 to TRBJ1-4; D is ambiguous. V was trimmed by 1 base and J by 7 bases, leaving 16 bases between them. This CDR3 contains 16 residues. The germline gives CDR1 LGHDT, CDR2 YNNKEL (reference sequence).

This clonotype has only a few counts. V is TRBV5-1 and J is TRBJ2-5; 11 bases are shared with TRBD1. V was pared by 7 bases and J by 2 bases, with 1 base of the junction left unmatched. CDR3 length: 13 residues. Germline V gene lookup returns CDR1 SGHRS and CDR2 YFSETQ. CDR3 region: CASRDRGQETQYF. The CDR3 region has the DNA TGCGCCAGCCGGGACAGGGGGCAAGAGACCCAGTACTTC. The full variable domain, rest sourced from reference TRBV5-1 and TRBJ2-5, is KAGVTQTPRYLIKTRGQQVTLSCSPISGHRSVSWYQQTPGQGLQFLFEYFSETQRNKGNFPGRFSGRQFSNSRSEMNVSTLELGDSALYLCASRDRGQETQYFGPGTRLLVL.

This clonotype was found a few times. V and J are TRBV18 and TRBJ2-2; D remains ambiguous. The CDR3 totals 14 residues. V gave up 2 bases and J gave up 7 bases, with 11 bases separating them. Germline V CDR1 and CDR2: KGHSH, LQKENI. As DNA, the CDR3 is TGTGCCAGCTCACCAGAGACTCGTGGCGGGGAGCTGTTTTTT. Translated, it gives CASSPETRGGELFF.

A remark on this clonotype: It is likely a read error, because the conserved phenylalanine at the end of the CDR3 is missing. This rearrangement joins TRBV7-2 to TRBJ2-7; TRBD1 is a possible D gene (7 bases). Germline V CDR1 and CDR2: SGHTA, FQGNSA. Between the trimmed V and J ends, which lost 3 bases and 4 bases, there was a span of 13 bases. This CDR3 comprises 14 residues. CDR3 nucleotide sequence: TGTGCCAGCAGCTTCTCGCCAGGGGGGTACGAGCAGTACTCC. Amino acids: CASSFSPGGYEQYS.

The gene calls are TRBV6-1 and TRBJ1-3; weak D call: TRBD1 (6 bases). Trimming pared 6 bases from V and 1 base from J, leaving 13 bases between. This CDR3 has 15 residues. Germline-derived CDR1 and CDR2 are MNHNS and SASEGT. The CDR3 protein is CASRPPGASGNTIYF. CDR3 coding DNA: TGTGCCAGCAGACCCCCAGGGGCATCTGGAAACACCATATATTTT.

V and J are TRBV20-1 and TRBJ1-2; 8 bases agree with TRBD1. Losses at the gene ends were 2 bases for V and 4 bases for J; bases not matched to a gene: 9. Germline V gene data show CDR1 as DFQATT and CDR2 as SNEGSKA (reference sequence). CDR3 length: 15 residues. CDR3 protein: CSARLGQGNRYGYTF. CDR3 nucleotide sequence: TGCAGTGCTAGACTTGGACAGGGAAATCGCTATGGCTACACCTTC.

Ten or more counts support this clonotype. The J gene is TRBJ2-4, the V gene TRBV20-1, with 8 bases fitting TRBD2. The CDR3 runs to 13 residues. Germline trimming cut 4 bases from V and 5 bases from J; bases unmatched to any gene: 4. From germline, CDR1 is DFQATT and CDR2 SNEGSKA (reference sequence). The CDR3 coding sequence is TGCAGTGCTATGTCGGGAGGGCAAAACATTCAGTACTTC. As protein: CSAMSGGQNIQYF.

This clonotype was seen many times. The gene calls are TRBV9 and TRBJ2-7; 12 bases fit TRBD1. Germline CDR1 is SGDLS and CDR2 is YYNGEE. The CDR3 loop spans 15 amino acids. V shed 2 bases and J 6 bases; nucleotides not matched to a gene: 6. The CDR3 sequence is CASSVAGTGGAEQYF. CDR3 in DNA: TGTGCCAGCAGCGTTGCCGGGACAGGGGGCGCCGAGCAGTACTTC.

This chain joins TRBV2 and TRBJ1-2; 11 bases align to TRBD1. Germline values: CDR1 SNHLY, CDR2 FYNNEI. The V gene end was trimmed by 9 bases and the J gene end by 3 bases; junction bases not matched to a gene: 9. The CDR3 has 15 amino acids. In nucleotides, the CDR3 is TGTGCCAGTTGGACAGGGGGCGCACAGGACTATGGCTACACCTTC. Encoded protein: CASWTGGAQDYGYTF.

There are many counts of this clonotype. The chain joins TRBV7-9 to TRBJ1-1; 8 bases map to TRBD1. The CDR3 spans 13 residues. V trimming: 5 bases; J trimming: 8 bases; junction bases outside the gene matches: 7. Germline CDR1 reads SEHNR; CDR2 reads FQNEAQ (reference sequence). CDR3 sequence (DNA): TGTGCCAGCAGCCCCGACCAGGGGGCGGAAGCTTTCTTT. Its protein product is CASSPDQGAEAFF. Full variable domain (outside the CDR3, taken from reference TRBV7-9 and TRBJ1-1): DTGVSQNPRHKITKRGQNVTFRCDPISEHNRLYWYRQTLGQGPEFLTYFQNEAQLEKSRLLSDRFSAERPKGSFSTLEIQRTEQGDSAMYLCASSPDQGAEAFFGQGTRLTVV.

Ten or more counts support this clonotype. The rearrangement links TRBV5-1 to TRBJ1-2; no definite D call. Germline assignment: CDR1 SGHRS and CDR2 YFSETQ. The CDR3 covers 15 residues. V shed 0 bases and J shed 3 bases, with 12 bases lying between them. Here the CDR3 reads CASSLEDGADYGYTF. As DNA, the CDR3 is TGCGCCAGCAGCTTGGAGGACGGTGCTGACTATGGCTACACCTTC.

The sample holds many counts of this clonotype. This chain uses TRBV28 with TRBJ1-5, with TRBD1 matching over 9 bases. Germline V CDR1 and CDR2: MDHEN, SYDVKM. The length of the CDR3 is 14 residues. V lost 6 bases and J lost 5; bases outside the gene matches: 5. CDR3 in DNA: TGTGCCAGCAGCCGGACAGGGGAATATCAGCCCCAGCATTTT. It is translated as CASSRTGEYQPQHF.